This section outlines one TCR beta chain sequence together with its context. Antigen: not known. Germline lookup yields CDR1 SEHNR and CDR2 FQNEAQ (reference sequence). The ends lost 0 bases at V and 3 bases at J; junction bases unmatched: 13. There are 18 residues in the CDR3. Using RNA transcripts as the source, TCR beta CDR3 regions were amplified. HTBI primers were used for first-round RT-PCR of the TCR CDR3. TCRdb redid the calling of the multiplex PCR reads with MiXCR, one entry per CDR3 protein. The sample has more than 550,000 distinct CDR3 sequences, 45% seen once. The record originates from a study of T cells in Graves' hyperthyroidism and ophthalmopathy. The study's findings and limits: Prediction of ophthalmopathy progression came a median roughly 6.4 months pre-onset. Patients with ophthalmopathy were separated from those with stable hyperthyroidism by a 13 V-J model.

It was uncontrolled infection, other autoimmune disease, pregnancy or lactation that excluded patients. The diagnostic basis comprised clinical symptoms, serum thyroxine and TRAb, thyroid ultrasound and orbital computed tomography. The receptor's source is an adult man with Graves' disease, either hyperthyroidism or ophthalmopathy (not recorded which). What was sequenced was peripheral blood or thyroid tissue (not recorded which). This rearrangement joins TRBV7-9 to TRBJ2-7; 8 nucleotides match TRBD2. CDR3 sequence reads: CASSLAVGLDPPGYEQYF. The DNA for the CDR3 is TGTGCCAGCAGCTTAGCGGTGGGACTAGACCCCCCTGGCTACGAGCAGTACTTC.